This TCR beta chain emerged from a study of response to subunit inactivated influenza vaccine. This CDR3 has 15 residues. Germline CDR1 DFQATT, CDR2 SNEGSKA (reference sequence). V shed 4 bases and J 2 bases; nucleotides not matched to a gene: 4. TCRdb used MiXCR to reprocess the RT-PCR reads, holding one entry per CDR3 protein. This table has some 480,000 distinct CDR3 sequences, over 9.5% appearing once. The receptor's source is a man aged 50 to 60 who received an inactivated influenza vaccine. The V and J genes are TRBV20-1 and TRBJ1-4; 10 nucleotides line up with TRBD1. The sample in question was PBMCs from blood, obtained more than 35 days after vaccination. This chain's CDR3 is CSATRQGATNEKLFF. CDR3 coding DNA: TGCAGTGCTACCCGACAGGGGGCCACTAATGAAAAACTGTTTTTT.